The clone carrying this T cell receptor (beta chain) was counted between two and nine times. The table came from immunoSEQ multiplex PCR; TCRdb's copy has only in-frame clones and leaves some out. The repertoire holds roughly 100,000 clones, roughly nine tenths seen once, with 3% to 3.5% in the top ten. The CDR3 has 15 amino acids. After removal of 7 bases from V and 1 base from J, the junction contained 4 bases not matched to a gene. Germline CDR1 and CDR2: MNHNS and SASEGT. This specimen belongs to a study of T cell changes during pregnancy in multiple sclerosis. The receptor was derived from a female donor with multiple sclerosis, enrolled in a pregnancy study. The chain has TRBV6-1 and TRBJ2-2, with TRBD1 matching 9 bases. The sample was peripheral blood, taken after pregnancy. The chain's CDR3 is CASTRGQGNTGELFF. CDR3 bases: TGTGCCAGCACGCGGGGACAGGGGAACACCGGGGAGCTGTTTTTT.